Following are 23 T cell receptor beta chains from one sample sequenced in a study of blood T cell repertoires in COVID-19. Sequencing used immunoSEQ multiplex PCR; TCRdb keeps in-frame clones, though not all of them. The sample holds approximately 350,000 clones, roughly nine tenths seen once. Sequencing input: PBMCs or T cells enriched from blood (not recorded which). The receptors were sampled from a man aged 18 to 29 who had recovered from COVID-19.

The rearrangement uses TRBV9 and TRBJ1-6; D may be TRBD1 (5 bases). The CDR3 is 18 residues long. From germline, CDR1 is SGDLS and CDR2 YYNGEE. Trimming pared 4 bases from V and 0 bases from J, leaving 17 bases between. The CDR3 sequence is CASSNQLRGASYNSPLHF. As DNA, the CDR3 is TGTGCCAGCAGCAACCAGCTTCGTGGGGCCTCCTATAATTCACCCCTCCACTTT.

V and J are TRBV15 and TRBJ2-5; TRBD1 agrees at 8 bases. The junction had 8 bases not matched to a gene; V was cut back by 5 bases and J by 3 bases. CDR3 size: 15 residues. Looked up from germline, CDR1 is LNHNV and CDR2 is YYDKDF (reference sequence). This CDR3 is CATSSGQGRKETQYF. In nucleotides, the CDR3 is TGTGCCACCAGCTCAGGACAGGGACGGAAAGAGACCCAGTACTTC. Combining the CDR3 with reference TRBV15 and TRBJ2-5 gives the whole variable domain DAMVIQNPRYQVTQFGKPVTLSCSQTLNHNVMYWYQQKSSQAPKLLFHYYDKDFNNEADTPDNFQSRRPNTSFCFLDIRSPGLGDTAMYLCATSSGQGRKETQYFGPGTRLLVL.

The CDR3 DNA reads as TGTGCCAGCACCGACGGGACAGGGGGCCGGGAGCCCCAGCATTTT. Residues: CASTDGTGGREPQHF. The genes are TRBV28 and TRBJ1-5, with 12 bases matching TRBD1. CDR3 length equals 15 residues. The ends lost 7 bases at V and 8 bases at J; junction bases unmatched: 9. Germline V gives CDR1 MDHEN, CDR2 SYDVKM.

The chain links TRBV29-1 to TRBJ1-4; 8 bases match TRBD1. CDR1 and CDR2 from the germline V gene are SQVTM and ANQGSEA. The CDR3 is 15 residues long. J was trimmed by 8 bases and V by 4 bases; bases with no gene match: 12. The CDR3 region is CSVGGGGTGGEKLFF. CDR3 sequence (DNA): TGCAGCGTTGGAGGAGGAGGGACAGGTGGAGAAAAACTGTTTTTT.

The chain couples TRBV7-9 to TRBJ1-5; the match to TRBD1 covers 7 bases. V dropped 6 bases and J dropped 1; count of bases not matched to a gene: 9. Germline V gene lookup returns CDR1 SEHNR and CDR2 FQNEAQ (reference sequence). This CDR3 spans 16 amino acids. CDR3 loop: CASSQGGPGSNQPQHF. Written as DNA, the CDR3 is TGTGCCAGCAGTCAGGGGGGTCCGGGCAGCAATCAGCCCCAGCATTTT.

V gene TRBV27 combines with J gene TRBJ1-1; tentative D call: TRBD1 (6 bases). The length of the CDR3 is 14 residues. Germline-derived CDR1 and CDR2 are MNHEY and SMNVEV (reference sequence). Trimming left V 6 bases short and J 2 bases short, with 13 bases between. CDR3 amino acids: CASSNRQVNTEAFF. The CDR3 DNA sequence: TGTGCCAGCAGCAATAGACAGGTAAACACTGAAGCTTTCTTT.

The rearrangement links TRBV28 to TRBJ2-1; 14 bases are a match to TRBD2. Germline CDR1 and CDR2: MDHEN and SYDVKM. The CDR3 is 16 amino acids. The V and J ends lost 10 bases and 5 bases, in that order; junction bases with no gene match: 10. CDR3 in DNA: TGTGCCACCAAGGGACTAGCGGGAGTTCGCAACAATGAGCAGTTCTTC. This gives the protein CATKGLAGVRNNEQFF. Drawing the rest from reference TRBV28 and TRBJ2-1, the complete variable domain is DVKVTQSSRYLVKRTGEKVFLECVQDMDHENMFWYRQDPGLGLRLIYFSYDVKMKEKGDIPEGYSVSREKKERFSLILESASTNQTSMYLCATKGLAGVRNNEQFFGPGTRLTVL.

The gene calls are TRBV28 and TRBJ1-2; TRBD1 aligns across 8 bases. This CDR3 has 15 amino acids. Trimming cost V 10 bases and J 0 bases; bases outside gene matches: 10. Per the germline V gene, CDR1 is MDHEN and CDR2 is SYDVKM. The CDR3 sequence is CATREDRGANYGYTF. Written as DNA, the CDR3 is TGTGCCACCAGGGAAGACAGGGGTGCTAACTATGGCTACACCTTC.

The chain combines TRBV3-1 (or the pseudogene TRBV3-2) with TRBJ1-4; 7 positions match TRBD1. Germline V gene sequence: CDR1 LGHDT, CDR2 YNNKEL (reference sequence). This CDR3 is 16 amino acids long. Trimming took 6 bases from V and 7 from J; bases not matched to a gene: 14. The DNA of the CDR3 is TGTGCCAGCAGTCGCATACAGGGGAGTGGGGGTGAAAAACTGTTTTTT. Protein product: CASSRIQGSGGEKLFF.

The chain is built from TRBV2 and TRBJ2-1; the match to TRBD2 covers 10 bases. This CDR3 is 15 amino acids long. J was trimmed by 2 bases and V by 4 bases; bases with no gene match: 2. In germline, CDR1 is SNHLY, CDR2 FYNNEI. DNA for the CDR3: TGTGCCAGCAGTGTCCTAGCGGGAGCCTACAATGAGCAGTTCTTC. Amino acids: CASSVLAGAYNEQFF.

This sequence joins TRBV4-1 and TRBJ2-1; D is ambiguous. Trimming removed 0 bases from V and 0 bases from J, with 12 bases in between. CDR3 length: 17 amino acids. The germline V gene has CDR1 MGHRA and CDR2 YSYEKL. CDR3 sequence (DNA): TGCGCCAGCAGCCAAGATGGTAATGGGCGCTCCTACAATGAGCAGTTCTTC. Its translation is CASSQDGNGRSYNEQFF.

This clone was counted a few times. The V and J genes are TRBV3-1 (or the pseudogene TRBV3-2) and TRBJ2-1; 9 nucleotides agree with TRBD1. With 4 bases clipped from V and 7 bases from J, the junction kept 11 bases outside the gene matches. CDR1 is LGHDT and CDR2 is YNNKEL in the germline V gene (reference sequence). The length of the CDR3 is 16 residues. The chain's CDR3 is CASSRTGTGLGNEQFF. The DNA of the CDR3 is TGTGCCAGCAGCCGTACCGGGACAGGGTTAGGGAATGAGCAGTTCTTC.

J is TRBJ1-1 and V is TRBV19; TRBD1 matches at 9 bases. V lost 1 base to trimming and J lost 4 bases; unmatched junction nucleotides: 4. The CDR3 sequence is 15 residues long. CDR1 is LNHDA, CDR2 SQIVND, per germline (reference sequence). Here the CDR3 reads CASSIVGQGSTEAFF. The CDR3 bases are TGTGCCAGTAGTATAGTGGGACAGGGCAGCACTGAAGCTTTCTTT.

This chain links TRBV19 with TRBJ2-2; D might be TRBD2 (6 bases). The germline V gene has CDR1 LNHDA and CDR2 SQIVND (reference sequence). V dropped 2 bases and J dropped 4 bases, with 14 bases sitting between them. The CDR3 length is 16 residues. The CDR3 region has the DNA TGTGCCAGTAGTATACAAGGCGGGGACCTCACCGGGGAGCTGTTTTTT. Translated, it gives CASSIQGGDLTGELFF.

This rearrangement joins TRBV28 to TRBJ2-1, with 8 bases identical to TRBD2. V dropped 7 bases and J dropped 10; count of bases not matched to a gene: 15. Germline V CDR1 and CDR2: MDHEN, SYDVKM. This CDR3 region has 15 residues. The CDR3 here is CASIPSLGREVEQFF. In DNA form, the CDR3 reads TGTGCCAGCATCCCCTCTCTGGGGCGGGAGGTCGAGCAGTTCTTC.

The chain couples TRBV11-2 to TRBJ2-1; weak D call: TRBD2 (5 bases). Trimming took off 5 bases at V and 5 bases at J, with 7 bases between the two ends. Germline V gene data show CDR1 as SGHAT and CDR2 as FQNNGV. The CDR3 is made up of 12 amino acids. CDR3 DNA sequence: TGTGCCAGCAGCCTAGCAGACAATGAGCAGTTCTTC. Translated: CASSLADNEQFF.

The CDR3 bases are TGCAGCGTGGTAGCGGCCACAGATACGCAGTATTTT. Amino acids: CSVVAATDTQYF. The V gene is TRBV29-1, the J gene TRBJ2-3; a possible D gene is TRBD2 (6 bases). Germline lookup yields CDR1 SQVTM and CDR2 ANQGSEA. The CDR3 totals 12 residues. The V end lost 6 bases, the J end lost 2 bases, and 9 bases lay between the germline ends.

This chain joins TRBV7-9 and TRBJ1-4, with TRBD1 matching 9 bases. With 7 bases clipped from V and 7 bases from J, the junction kept 4 bases outside the gene matches. This CDR3 contains 13 residues. From germline, CDR1 is SEHNR and CDR2 FQNEAQ (reference sequence). For the CDR3, the DNA is TGTGCCAGCACCGGGACAGGGAGTGAAAAACTGTTTTTT. Translating it yields CASTGTGSEKLFF. Using reference TRBV7-9 and TRBJ1-4 for the parts outside the CDR3, the full variable domain is DTGVSQNPRHKITKRGQNVTFRCDPISEHNRLYWYRQTLGQGPEFLTYFQNEAQLEKSRLLSDRFSAERPKGSFSTLEIQRTEQGDSAMYLCASTGTGSEKLFFGSGTQLSVL.

The V call is TRBV7-2, the J call TRBJ1-5; 8 nucleotides line up with TRBD1. Germline CDR1 and CDR2: SGHTA and FQGNSA. The CDR3 totals 16 residues. With 5 bases clipped from V and 1 base from J, the junction kept 7 bases outside the gene matches. Written as DNA, the CDR3 is TGTGCCAGCAGCGTGGGGACAGGCCTAAGCAATCAGCCCCAGCATTTT. This gives the protein CASSVGTGLSNQPQHF.

The chain carries TRBV6-2 or TRBV6-3 and TRBJ2-1, with 9 bases lining up with TRBD2. The CDR3 contains 14 residues. Germline assignment: CDR1 MNHEY and CDR2 SVGEGT. V shed 2 bases and J 10 bases; nucleotides not matched to a gene: 6. The CDR3 is CASSYLSGSGEQFF. The CDR3 DNA follows: TGTGCCAGCAGTTACCTTAGCGGGAGTGGGGAGCAGTTCTTC.

The chain joins TRBV10-3 to TRBJ1-3; 7 nucleotides line up with TRBD1. V trimming: 5 bases; J trimming: 0 bases; junction bases outside the gene matches: 4. Germline assignment: CDR1 ENHRY and CDR2 SYGVKD. This CDR3 is built from 15 residues. The DNA for the CDR3 is TGTGCCATCAGTTTTAGACAGGGCTCTGGAAACACCATATATTTT. It is translated as CAISFRQGSGNTIYF.

The V call is TRBV7-9, the J call TRBJ1-1, with TRBD1 matching 7 bases. This CDR3 has 15 residues. The germline V gene encodes CDR1 SEHNR and CDR2 FQNEAQ (reference sequence). After removal of 8 bases from V and 5 bases from J, the junction contained 14 bases not matched to a gene. The CDR3 reads CASSPETGLETEAFF. In nucleotides, the CDR3 is TGTGCCAGCTCACCGGAGACAGGGCTGGAGACTGAAGCTTTCTTT.

The chain combines TRBV30 with TRBJ1-5; tentatively, D is TRBD1 (5 bases). The V and J ends lost 2 bases and 3 bases respectively, with 8 bases between them. Germline CDR1 and CDR2: GTSNPN and SVGIG (reference sequence). This CDR3 contains 13 residues. CDR3 loop: CAWSTGYNQPQHF. Written as DNA, the CDR3 is TGTGCCTGGAGTACAGGCTACAATCAGCCCCAGCATTTT.